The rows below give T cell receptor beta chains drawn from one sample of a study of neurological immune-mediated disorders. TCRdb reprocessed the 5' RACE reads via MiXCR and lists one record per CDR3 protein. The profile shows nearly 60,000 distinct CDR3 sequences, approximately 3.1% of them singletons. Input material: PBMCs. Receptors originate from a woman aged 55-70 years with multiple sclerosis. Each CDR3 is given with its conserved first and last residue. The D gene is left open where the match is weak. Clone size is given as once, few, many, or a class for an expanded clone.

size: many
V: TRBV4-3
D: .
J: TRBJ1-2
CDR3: CASSQDWIERYGYTF
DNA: TGCGCCAGCAGCCAAGATTGGATAGAGCGCTATGGCTACACCTTC

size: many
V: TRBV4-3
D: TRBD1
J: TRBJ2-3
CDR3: CASSQEMQQGNTQYF
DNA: TGCGCCAGCAGCCAAGAAATGCAACAGGGGAATACGCAGTATTTT

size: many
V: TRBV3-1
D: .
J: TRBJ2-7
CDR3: CASSQGAYEQYF
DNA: TGTGCCAGCAGCCAAGGCGCTTACGAGCAGTACTTC

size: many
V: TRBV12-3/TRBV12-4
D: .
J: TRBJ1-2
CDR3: CASSWDAGYGYTF
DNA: TGTGCCAGCAGCTGGGACGCGGGCTATGGCTACACCTTC

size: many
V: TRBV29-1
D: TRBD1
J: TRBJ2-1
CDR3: CSARTGGDEQFF
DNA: TGCAGCGCCCGCACAGGGGGCGATGAGCAGTTCTTC

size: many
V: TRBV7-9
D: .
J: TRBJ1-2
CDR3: CASSSTRTASWYGYTF
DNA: TGTGCCAGCAGCTCCACCCGGACAGCTAGTTGGTATGGCTACACCTTC

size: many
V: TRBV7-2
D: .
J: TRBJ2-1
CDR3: CASSLSPYQVQFF
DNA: TGTGCCAGCAGCTTATCCCCCTATCAGGTGCAGTTCTTC

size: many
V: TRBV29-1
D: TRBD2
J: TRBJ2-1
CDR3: CSVDGTTSSLGSSYNEQFF
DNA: TGCAGCGTTGACGGGACTACAAGTTCCCTAGGGAGCTCCTACAATGAGCAGTTCTTC

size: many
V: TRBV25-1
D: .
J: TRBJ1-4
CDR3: CASTGYGEKLFF
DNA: TGTGCCAGCACAGGGTACGGTGAAAAACTGTTTTTT

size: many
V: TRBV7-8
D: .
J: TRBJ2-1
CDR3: CASSLAGGLSYNEQFF
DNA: TGTGCCAGCAGCTTAGCGGGGGGGCTTTCCTACAATGAGCAGTTCTTC

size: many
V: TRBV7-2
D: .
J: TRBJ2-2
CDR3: CASSFYGGMAGELFF
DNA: TGTGCCAGCAGCTTTTACGGGGGCATGGCCGGGGAGCTGTTTTTT

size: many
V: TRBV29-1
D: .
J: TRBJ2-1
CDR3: CSVEDGRYNEQFF
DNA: TGCAGCGTTGAAGATGGCAGGTACAATGAGCAGTTCTTC

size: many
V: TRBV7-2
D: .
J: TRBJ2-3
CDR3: CASSRSIYSLVTQYF
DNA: TGTGCCAGCAGCCGTAGTATATATAGCTTGGTTACGCAGTATTTT

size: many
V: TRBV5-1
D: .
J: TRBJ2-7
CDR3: CASRVGGFPPYEQYF
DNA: TGCGCCAGCAGAGTAGGGGGGTTCCCCCCCTACGAGCAGTACTTC

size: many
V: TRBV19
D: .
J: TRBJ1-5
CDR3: CASQGFRGQPQHF
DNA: TGTGCCAGTCAGGGGTTTAGAGGGCAGCCCCAGCATTTT